This T cell receptor beta chain was captured in a study of blood T cell repertoires in COVID-19. Residents of about two dozen US areas, aged about 18 to 100 years, made up the participants. The authors' processing: Reference gene primers were amplified, and this amplification served to estimate nucleated cell counts. Profiling relied on immunoSEQ multiplex PCR, and the TCRdb table lists in-frame clones only, not all of them. For V, J and clone size, that table is used; D and trimming come from the DNA. The repertoire has about 170,000 clones, about four fifths of them found once; the top ten carry 3.6%. The CDR3 runs 15 residues. Germline CDR1 and CDR2: SNHLY and FYNNEI. V lost 2 bases to trimming and J lost 1 base; unmatched junction nucleotides: 3.

V gene TRBV2 combines with J gene TRBJ2-7; TRBD1 agrees at 9 bases. Sequencing was carried out using PBMCs or T cells enriched from blood (not recorded which). The source is a woman in her forties or fifties in a cohort exposed to, infected with or recovered from COVID-19 (not recorded which). For the CDR3, the DNA is TGTGCCAGCAGTGAATCGGGACAGGGATCCTACGAGCAGTACTTC. Protein sequence: CASSESGQGSYEQYF.